The 6 T cell receptor beta chains below all came from one sample that was sequenced in a study of CD8 T cells in Susac syndrome. RNA amounts of about 0.5 to 1 ug underwent reverse transcription with random hexamers. Each CDR3 protein is one row after TCRdb ran MiXCR on the immunoSEQ multiplex PCR reads. The table has around 230,000 distinct CDR3 sequences, around 95% seen once. Source material: CD4+ T cells from PBMCs. The origin of the receptors is a human donor with multiple sclerosis.

The chain links TRBV5-4 to TRBJ2-3, with D hard to call. The length of the CDR3 is 15 residues. V was shortened by 3 bases and J by 2 bases, with 13 bases between the two germline ends. Germline values: CDR1 SGHNT, CDR2 YYREEE (reference sequence). Written as DNA, the CDR3 is TGTGCCAGCAGCTATTCTGCGCCTTCCACAGATACGCAGTATTTT. It codes for CASSYSAPSTDTQYF.

The V and J genes are TRBV7-3 and TRBJ2-5, with a tentative D call TRBD2 (6 bases). CDR1 SGHTA and CDR2 FQGTGA come from the germline V gene. This CDR3 is built from 17 residues. The V and J ends lost 0 bases and 8 bases respectively, with 22 bases between them. The CDR3 nucleotides are TGTGCCAGCAGCTTAACGGGAGGATTGCTAATCCCCGACACCCAGTACTTC. Translating it yields CASSLTGGLLIPDTQYF.

The rearrangement joins TRBV16 to TRBJ1-5; 12 bases map to TRBD1. The V gene's germline CDR1 is KGHSY and CDR2 FQNENV. V lost 4 bases, J lost 7 bases, and 5 bases stayed unmatched. This CDR3 spans 15 amino acids. The CDR3: CASSRGTGGRQPQHF. The CDR3 region has the DNA TGTGCCAGCAGCCGCGGGACAGGGGGCAGGCAGCCCCAGCATTTT. Variable domain in full (rest from reference TRBV16 and TRBJ1-5): GEEVAQTPKHLVRGEGQKAKLYCAPIKGHSYVFWYQQVLKNEFKFLISFQNENVFDETGMPKERFSAKCLPNSPCSLEIQATKLEDSAVYFCASSRGTGGRQPQHFGDGTRLSIL.

This chain connects TRBV29-1 to TRBJ1-2; TRBD1 aligns across 11 bases. The CDR3 covers 16 residues. CDR1 and CDR2 (germline): SQVTM, ANQGSEA. V was clipped by 4 bases and J by 2 bases; unmatched bases: 9. The CDR3 region is CSVVSGTGGSNYGYTF. DNA of the CDR3: TGCAGCGTTGTATCAGGGACAGGGGGATCAAACTATGGCTACACCTTC.

V usage is TRBV20-1 and J usage is TRBJ2-5, with 7 nucleotides matching TRBD2. With V trimmed by 1 base and J by 4 bases, 6 bases remained unmatched. Germline assignment: CDR1 DFQATT and CDR2 SNEGSKA (reference sequence). The CDR3 spans 14 residues. The CDR3 is CSARVDGGGETQYF. CDR3 DNA sequence: TGCAGTGCTAGAGTGGATGGCGGGGGAGAGACCCAGTACTTC.

The V and J genes are TRBV9 and TRBJ1-1; D is undetermined. The CDR3 extends over 13 amino acids. Germline CDR1 reads SGDLS; CDR2 reads YYNGEE. The germline V and J ends were trimmed by 4 bases and 1 base, with 8 bases remaining between them. CDR3 DNA sequence: TGTGCCAGCAGCCCAGATACGAACACTGAAGCTTTCTTT. Translation: CASSPDTNTEAFF.